This TCR beta chain was obtained from a study of control samples from healthy donors and cancer patients. Produced via immunoSEQ multiplex PCR; TCRdb's table is partial and in-frame only. Of roughly 98,000 clones in the sample, over 85% were seen once. Germline assignment: CDR1 ENHRY and CDR2 SYGVKD. The CDR3 covers 16 residues. The ends were cut back, 3 bases at V and 0 bases at J, with 12 bases in the middle. J is TRBJ1-3 and V is TRBV10-3, with TRBD1 as a possible D gene (5 bases). Specimen: blood. The receptor was derived from a man between 18 and 35 years old in good health. The CDR3 coding sequence is TGTGCCATCAGTGACCCGGGGGAAATCTCTGGAAACACCATATATTTT. Translating gives CAISDPGEISGNTIYF.